This T cell receptor beta chain was profiled in a study of T cell repertoires in aging, cancer and after chemotherapy. About the research overall: Healthy donor repertoires were recorded over several months to years and showed clear clonal overlap.

Peripheral blood genomic DNA, not sorted cells or RNA, was the template. A mixed TRB-A/B primer pool amplified rearranged TRB by multiplex touch-down PCR. TCRdb reprocessed the multiplex PCR reads with MiXCR, giving one entry per CDR3 protein. Here the sample spans 9,000 or so distinct CDR3 sequences, roughly 36% being singletons. Worth noting for this clonotype: Its antigen is unidentified.

The CDR3 length is 17 residues. V lost 2 bases and J 5 bases, leaving 22 bases between the germline ends. The germline CDR1 and CDR2 sequences are SGHNT and YYREEE (reference sequence). Study-level points and caveats: Compared with age-matched healthy donors, untreated hematological or solid cancer patients showed higher blood TCR clonality.

Sequenced material: blood. This TCR came from a human donor in good health. The V and J genes are TRBV5-4 and TRBJ2-5; TRBD1 is a possible D gene (6 bases). The CDR3 DNA is TGTGCCAGCAGCTTTCCTGCACAGGGAGTAGCAAGTGAGACCCAGTACTTC. This gives the protein CASSFPAQGVASETQYF.